The clone carrying this T cell receptor beta chain was seen ten or more times. CDR3 length: 16 amino acids. Germline V lookup: CDR1 LGHDT, CDR2 YNNKEL (reference sequence). With 3 bases removed from V and 1 base from J, the gap between germline ends came to 12 bases. This sample was taken from a study of identical twins. MiXCR was run by TCRdb on the 5' RACE reads, yielding one entry per CDR3 protein. The profile shows hundreds of thousands of distinct CDR3 sequences, around 12% of them singletons. The sample was also reused in another study, on yellow fever vaccine responses in identical twins.

This clonotype originated in a woman under 30 in good health. The chain has TRBV3-1 and TRBJ2-2; D possibly corresponds to TRBD2 (5 bases). Sequences were obtained from PBMCs. The CDR3 DNA reads as TGTGCCAGCAGCCACAGGAGCGGACTGAACACCGGGGAGCTGTTTTTT. Its translation: CASSHRSGLNTGELFF.